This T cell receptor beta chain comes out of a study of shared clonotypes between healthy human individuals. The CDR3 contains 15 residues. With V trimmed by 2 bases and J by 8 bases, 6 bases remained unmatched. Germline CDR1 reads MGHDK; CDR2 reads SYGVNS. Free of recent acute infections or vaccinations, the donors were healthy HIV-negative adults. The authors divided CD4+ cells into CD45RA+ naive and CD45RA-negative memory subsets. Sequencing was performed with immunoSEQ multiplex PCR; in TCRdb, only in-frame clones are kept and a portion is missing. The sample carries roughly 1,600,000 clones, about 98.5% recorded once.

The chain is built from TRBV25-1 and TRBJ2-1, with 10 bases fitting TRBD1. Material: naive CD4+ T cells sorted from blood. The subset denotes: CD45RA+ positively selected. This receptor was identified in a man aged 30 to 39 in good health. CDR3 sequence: CASSEPGQGMHEQFF. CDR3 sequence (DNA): TGTGCCAGCAGTGAACCGGGACAGGGGATGCATGAGCAGTTCTTC.